The sequence of this T cell receptor beta chain was determined in a study of OX40 agonist ivuxolimab in advanced cancers. In the study overall: Ivuxolimab doses were 0.01, 0.1, 0.3, 1.5, 3 or 10 mg/kg every 2 weeks. People who had prior anti-PD-1, anti-PD-L1 or anti-CTLA-4 therapy could take part, and around 40% had some.

CDR3 size: 14 residues. J was trimmed by 7 bases and V by 4 bases; bases with no gene match: 8. Germline V gene data show CDR1 as SQVTM and CDR2 as ANQGSEA. Only in-frame clones appear in the TCRdb table, and some are missing; sequencing was by immunoSEQ multiplex PCR. The sample has roughly 70,000 clones; 75% to 90% are singletons. Specimen: CD4+ or CD8+ T cells sorted from blood, collected in a trial of the OX40 agonist ivuxolimab. The TCR comes from an adult with an advanced solid tumor such as melanoma, head and neck, liver or kidney cancer. The chain joins TRBV29-1 to TRBJ1-5, with 9 bases fitting TRBD1. The CDR3 DNA follows: TGCAGCGTTGGTGAGACAGGGGGAAGACAGCCCCAGCATTTT. Translating it yields CSVGETGGRQPQHF.